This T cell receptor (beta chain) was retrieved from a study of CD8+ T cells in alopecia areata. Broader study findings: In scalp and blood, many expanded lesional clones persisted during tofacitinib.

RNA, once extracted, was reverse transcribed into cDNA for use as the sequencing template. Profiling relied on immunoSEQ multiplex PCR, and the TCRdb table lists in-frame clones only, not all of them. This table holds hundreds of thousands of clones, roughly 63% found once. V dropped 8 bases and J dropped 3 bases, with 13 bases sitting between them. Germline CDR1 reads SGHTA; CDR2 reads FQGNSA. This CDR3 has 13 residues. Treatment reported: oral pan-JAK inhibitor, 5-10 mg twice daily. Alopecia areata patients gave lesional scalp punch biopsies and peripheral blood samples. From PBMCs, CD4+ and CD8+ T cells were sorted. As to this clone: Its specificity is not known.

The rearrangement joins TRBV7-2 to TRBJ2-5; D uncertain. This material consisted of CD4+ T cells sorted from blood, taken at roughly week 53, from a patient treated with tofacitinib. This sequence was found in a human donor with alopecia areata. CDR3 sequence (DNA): TGTGCCAGCCGCCGGGCCATAAAAGAGACCCAGTACTTC. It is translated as CASRRAIKETQYF.